This TCR beta chain was captured in a study of cytomegalovirus exposure and HLA in healthy donors. Overall study: Genetic ancestry analysis placed over 75% of the roughly 400 donors that were genotyped in the Caucasian-associated cluster.

Vbeta (60) and Jbeta (13) primers were used in the PCR. Data came from immunoSEQ multiplex PCR; TCRdb stores just in-frame clones and leaves some out. The data contain roughly 150,000 clones, 80% to 90% of them singletons. The CDR3 extends over 14 amino acids. V was trimmed by 4 bases and J by 5 bases, leaving 11 bases between them. Germline loops: CDR1 MNHEY, CDR2 SVGAGI. The sequence was collected from a boy aged 2 to 10 in good health and CMV-seronegative. V and J are TRBV6-5 and TRBJ2-2, with a tentative D call TRBD1 (6 bases). Sample: PBMCs. CDR3 nucleotide sequence: TGTGCCAGCAGTTCTAACAGGGTGACCGGGGAGCTGTTTTTT. Its protein is CASSSNRVTGELFF.